A selection of T cell receptor beta chains follows, all from one sample in a study of spatial heterogeneity in lung cancer. Via MiXCR, TCRdb re-called the 5' RACE reads, giving one row per CDR3 protein. The sample records 2,900 or so distinct CDR3 sequences, more than 5.5% being singletons. Sample: lung tumor tissue, taken at surgery. All receptors come from a male donor with early-stage non-small cell lung cancer. Both conserved end residues are trimmed from each CDR3. Fields, in order: J gene, V gene, CDR3 length, CDR3 protein.

j_gene: TRBJ1-2
v_gene: TRBV27
len: 11
CDR3aa: ASSLTGNYGYT

j_gene: TRBJ1-5
v_gene: TRBV28
len: 10
CDR3aa: ASTPARGPQH

j_gene: TRBJ1-1
v_gene: TRBV18
len: 14
CDR3aa: ASSPTIGAPDTEAF

j_gene: TRBJ2-3
v_gene: TRBV29-1
len: 12
CDR3aa: SVEWGLAADTQY

j_gene: TRBJ2-1
v_gene: TRBV11-2
len: 16
CDR3aa: ASSLAVSGGVSYNEQF

j_gene: TRBJ2-3
v_gene: TRBV4-3
len: 12
CDR3aa: ASSQREGTDTQY

j_gene: TRBJ2-5
v_gene: TRBV28
len: 11
CDR3aa: ASSPGREETQY

j_gene: TRBJ2-5
v_gene: TRBV7-6
len: 12
CDR3aa: ASSLTDNQETQY

j_gene: TRBJ2-7
v_gene: TRBV10-3
len: 9
CDR3aa: AISGGPEQY

j_gene: TRBJ2-7
v_gene: TRBV7-2
len: 12
CDR3aa: ASSFGPESYEQY

j_gene: TRBJ2-6
v_gene: TRBV29-1
len: 12
CDR3aa: SVQGGSGANVLT

j_gene: TRBJ1-4
v_gene: TRBV27
len: 11
CDR3aa: ASSSTRGEKLF

j_gene: TRBJ2-5
v_gene: TRBV20-1
len: 13
CDR3aa: SAGTAGTFQETQY

j_gene: TRBJ2-7
v_gene: TRBV18
len: 12
CDR3aa: ASSFSGADYEQY

j_gene: TRBJ2-1
v_gene: TRBV6-6
len: 16
CDR3aa: ASSYHPVNYVSYNEQF

j_gene: TRBJ2-1
v_gene: TRBV29-1
len: 13
CDR3aa: SVSGTSGVSNEQF

j_gene: TRBJ1-1
v_gene: TRBV5-1
len: 14
CDR3aa: ASSLLVTGTNTEAF

j_gene: TRBJ2-6
v_gene: TRBV28
len: 16
CDR3aa: ASSPGQGVIPGANVLT

j_gene: TRBJ2-5
v_gene: TRBV18
len: 11
CDR3aa: ASSPGGGETQY

j_gene: TRBJ2-5
v_gene: TRBV4-3
len: 14
CDR3aa: TSSQGSGVSQETQY

j_gene: TRBJ2-1
v_gene: TRBV28
len: 10
CDR3aa: ASSLGREVQF

j_gene: TRBJ2-1
v_gene: TRBV11-2
len: 13
CDR3aa: ASSTSGGGGNEQF

j_gene: TRBJ1-1
v_gene: TRBV29-1
len: 11
CDR3aa: SAGRETRTEAF

j_gene: TRBJ2-3
v_gene: TRBV27
len: 14
CDR3aa: ASSLYQRGATDTQY

j_gene: TRBJ2-3
v_gene: TRBV20-1
len: 9
CDR3aa: SASRTSTQY

j_gene: TRBJ1-2
v_gene: TRBV15
len: 11
CDR3aa: ATSRDRGSGYT

j_gene: TRBJ1-6
v_gene: TRBV27
len: 13
CDR3aa: ASSLARQVNSPLH

j_gene: TRBJ2-1
v_gene: TRBV7-2
len: 13
CDR3aa: ASSSRPAGGGEQF

j_gene: TRBJ2-1
v_gene: TRBV20-1
len: 10
CDR3aa: STSGLTNEQF

j_gene: TRBJ1-6
v_gene: TRBV28
len: 13
CDR3aa: ASSLLRHPGSPLH

j_gene: TRBJ2-3
v_gene: TRBV2
len: 11
CDR3aa: ASRAGESDTQY

j_gene: TRBJ1-1
v_gene: TRBV10-3
len: 11
CDR3aa: ATLRPGGTEAF

j_gene: TRBJ2-4
v_gene: TRBV28
len: 15
CDR3aa: ASSLHSEMLAKNIQY

j_gene: TRBJ2-3
v_gene: TRBV7-2
len: 10
CDR3aa: ASSSSADTQY

j_gene: TRBJ2-1
v_gene: TRBV24-1
len: 10
CDR3aa: ATSGGGREQF

j_gene: TRBJ1-1
v_gene: TRBV7-2
len: 11
CDR3aa: ASSLVRNTEAF

j_gene: TRBJ2-5
v_gene: TRBV20-1
len: 13
CDR3aa: SAHRGTDYQETQY

j_gene: TRBJ2-1
v_gene: TRBV7-2
len: 12
CDR3aa: ASSPAPGVDEQF

j_gene: TRBJ2-3
v_gene: TRBV20-1
len: 13
CDR3aa: SARARDLGADTQY